The 13 T cell receptor beta chains in this list originate from one sample, sequenced in a study of CD8+ T cells in alopecia areata. As the sequencing template, cDNA was produced by extracting RNA and reverse transcribing it. Produced via immunoSEQ multiplex PCR; TCRdb's table is partial and in-frame only. Here the sample spans about 130,000 clones, 58% being singletons. This sample comprised CD4+ T cells sorted from blood, obtained at week 0. These receptor sequences come from a human donor with alopecia areata.

The CDR3 region has the DNA TGTGCCAGCAGCTTGACGAGGGATACGCAGTATTTT. It specifies CASSLTRDTQYF. This rearrangement joins TRBV7-9 to TRBJ2-3; D not certain. CDR3 size: 12 residues. The germline V gene encodes CDR1 SEHNR and CDR2 FQNEAQ (reference sequence). The V and J ends lost 3 bases and 6 bases respectively, with 7 bases between them. The whole variable domain, remainder taken from reference TRBV7-9 and TRBJ2-3, is DTGVSQNPRHKITKRGQNVTFRCDPISEHNRLYWYRQTLGQGPEFLTYFQNEAQLEKSRLLSDRFSAERPKGSFSTLEIQRTEQGDSAMYLCASSLTRDTQYFGPGTRLTVL.

This clone was seen a few times. J is TRBJ2-3 and V is TRBV7-9; no definite D call. This CDR3 is built from 15 residues. V lost 0 bases, J lost 2 bases, and 9 bases lay in between. CDR1 and CDR2 from the germline V gene are SEHNR and FQNEAQ (reference sequence). Here the CDR3 reads CASSLARWDTDTQYF. The DNA of the CDR3 is TGTGCCAGCAGCTTAGCGCGGTGGGACACAGATACGCAGTATTTT.

This clone was recorded a few times. The chain joins TRBV29-1 to TRBJ2-3; D possibly corresponds to TRBD2 (6 bases). CDR3 length equals 14 residues. Trimming removed 5 bases from V and 0 bases from J, with 12 bases in between. CDR1 and CDR2 (germline): SQVTM, ANQGSEA. CDR3 amino acids: CSVFRGTSTDTQYF. The CDR3, as DNA: TGCAGCGTTTTTCGCGGGACTAGCACAGATACGCAGTATTTT.

The chain is built from TRBV27 and TRBJ1-6, with D uncertain. The CDR3 is 14 residues long. CDR1 is MNHEY, CDR2 SMNVEV, per germline (reference sequence). Deletions cut 3 bases from V and 9 bases from J, with 12 bases between. The CDR3 spells CASSFGPESSPLHF. CDR3 sequence (DNA): TGTGCCAGCAGTTTCGGACCGGAGAGTTCACCCCTCCACTTT.

The chain has TRBV7-2 and TRBJ1-5, with a possible D match to TRBD1 (6 bases). This CDR3 is built from 15 residues. Germline loops: CDR1 SGHTA, CDR2 FQGNSA. V dropped 3 bases and J dropped 7 bases, with 16 bases sitting between them. CDR3 protein: CASSFGGGAEQPQHF. The CDR3 DNA reads TGTGCCAGCAGCTTTGGTGGGGGGGCGGAGCAGCCCCAGCATTTT.

The chain joins TRBV5-4 to TRBJ1-1; possibly TRBD1 for D (5 bases). V lost 0 bases and J lost 4, with 7 bases in between. Germline CDR1 reads SGHNT; CDR2 reads YYREEE (reference sequence). The CDR3 loop spans 13 amino acids. For the CDR3, the DNA is TGTGCCAGCAGCTTGGTGGGGGTCACTGAAGCTTTCTTT. Translated: CASSLVGVTEAFF.

The chain uses TRBV4-3 and TRBJ1-6, with 9 bases lining up with TRBD1. Per the germline V gene, CDR1 is LGHNA and CDR2 is YSLEER. The CDR3 consists of 16 residues. V gave up 0 bases and J gave up 8 bases; unmatched junction bases: 5. The CDR3 loop is CASSQDEGQGHSPLHF. In DNA form, the CDR3 reads TGCGCCAGCAGCCAAGATGAGGGACAGGGACATTCACCCCTCCACTTT.

The chain is built from TRBV9 and TRBJ2-7, with D tentatively TRBD2 (6 bases). CDR1 and CDR2 (germline): SGDLS, YYNGEE. The V gene lost 0 bases and the J gene lost 3 bases, with 10 bases spanning the gap. This CDR3 spans 14 amino acids. The DNA for the CDR3 is TGTGCCAGCAGCGTAGAGATGGGGGGCTACGAGCAGTACTTC. This codes for CASSVEMGGYEQYF.

The gene calls are TRBV10-3 and TRBJ1-1, with D possibly matching TRBD1 (5 bases). CDR1 and CDR2 from the germline V gene are ENHRY and SYGVKD. Deletions cut 8 bases from V and 4 bases from J, with 14 bases between. CDR3 length: 13 residues. The CDR3 nucleotides read TGTGCCATCCAGGACGGGCAGGGCACTGAAGCTTTCTTT. Translating it yields CAIQDGQGTEAFF.

This chain links TRBV29-1 with TRBJ1-1; possibly TRBD1 for D (6 bases). The CDR3 runs 13 residues. Germline V gene data show CDR1 as SQVTM and CDR2 as ANQGSEA. Trimming took 4 bases from V and 1 from J, leaving 10 bases between them. The CDR3 sequence is CSVAKQGNTEAFF. The CDR3 DNA follows: TGCAGCGTTGCAAAACAGGGGAACACTGAAGCTTTCTTT.

The chain combines TRBV29-1 with TRBJ2-1; unclear D gene. V was shortened by 3 bases and J by 5 bases, with 8 bases between the two germline ends. CDR3 size: 12 residues. Germline V CDR1 and CDR2: SQVTM, ANQGSEA. The DNA for the CDR3 is TGCAGCGTTGAGATAAGGAACAATGAGCAGTTCTTC. Protein: CSVEIRNNEQFF.

This rearrangement joins TRBV19 to TRBJ2-7, with TRBD1 matching over 10 bases. After removal of 6 bases from V and 4 bases from J, the junction contained 9 bases not matched to a gene. Germline CDR1 reads LNHDA; CDR2 reads SQIVND (reference sequence). This CDR3 comprises 15 residues. This chain's CDR3 is CASSTGTGAPYEQYF. Here the CDR3 DNA reads TGTGCCAGTAGCACTGGGACAGGGGCACCATACGAGCAGTACTTC. Full variable domain (remainder filled in from reference TRBV19 and TRBJ2-7): DGGITQSPKYLFRKEGQNVTLSCEQNLNHDAMYWYRQDPGQGLRLIYYSQIVNDFQKGDIAEGYSVSREKKESFPLTVTSAQKNPTAFYLCASSTGTGAPYEQYFGPGTRLTVT.

The rearrangement uses TRBV6-6 and TRBJ1-2; D is unresolved. The CDR3 runs 11 residues. CDR1 MNHNY and CDR2 SVGAGI come from the germline V gene (reference sequence). The V end lost 8 bases, the J end lost 12 bases, and 16 bases lay between the germline ends. In DNA, the CDR3 is TGTGCCAGCGGGGAGCGGGGATCAGACACCTTC. It is translated as CASGERGSDTF.